These 14 T cell receptor beta chains came from one sample sequenced in a study of blood T cell repertoires in COVID-19. Generated by immunoSEQ multiplex PCR, the TCRdb table keeps only in-frame clones and is missing some. The sample has a few hundred thousand clones, about nine tenths seen once. Input material: PBMCs or T cells enriched from blood (not recorded which). These TCRs come from a woman aged 40-49 years who had been exposed to COVID-19.

This clone appeared a single time. The J gene is TRBJ2-7, the V gene TRBV19, with a tentative D call TRBD2 (6 bases). Trimming removed 1 base at V and 3 bases at J, with 22 bases between. Per germline, CDR1 LNHDA and CDR2 SQIVND (reference sequence). The CDR3 has 18 residues. CDR3 nucleotide sequence: TGTGCCAGTAGTATAGCTTCTGGACTAAAAATAAATTGCTACGAGCAGTACTTC. Translating gives CASSIASGLKINCYEQYF.

The chain combines TRBV19 with TRBJ2-5; tentative D call: TRBD1 (5 bases). With 4 bases removed from V and 1 base from J, the gap between germline ends came to 13 bases. Per the germline V gene, CDR1 is LNHDA and CDR2 is SQIVND (reference sequence). This CDR3 comprises 15 residues. The CDR3 sequence: CASSTQGPGQETQYF. The CDR3 DNA reads TGTGCCAGTAGTACTCAGGGCCCCGGCCAAGAGACCCAGTACTTC.

The chain has TRBV6-5 and TRBJ2-7; the D is unclear. The V end was cut by 4 bases, the J end by 4 bases, with 14 bases between. Germline CDR1 is MNHEY and CDR2 is SVGAGI. The CDR3 is 14 amino acids. CDR3 bases: TGTGCCAGCAGTTCCCCCCAAAACTTATACGAGCAGTACTTC. Residues: CASSSPQNLYEQYF.

V and J are TRBV10-1 and TRBJ2-3; D might be TRBD2 (5 bases). From germline, CDR1 is WNHNN and CDR2 SYGVQD (reference sequence). V lost 10 bases and J 2 bases, leaving 19 bases between the germline ends. This CDR3 contains 15 residues. CDR3 region: CAISQRRTDTDTQYF. CDR3 DNA sequence: TGCGCCATTTCGCAGCGGCGCACTGACACAGATACGCAGTATTTT.

J is TRBJ1-1 and V is TRBV5-1; 8 bases align to TRBD1. There are 15 residues in the CDR3. J gave up 7 bases and V 1 base, and 9 bases lay outside the gene matches. Germline V CDR1 and CDR2: SGHRS, YFSETQ. For the CDR3, the DNA is TGCGCCAGCAGCTTGAGAGGGCAGGGGGCGGTTGAAGCTTTCTTT. Translating gives CASSLRGQGAVEAFF.

The chain recombines TRBV6-2 or TRBV6-3 with TRBJ1-6; TRBD1 agrees at 8 bases. The ends lost 0 bases at V and 7 bases at J; junction bases unmatched: 11. The CDR3 has 18 amino acids. Germline CDR1 and CDR2: MNHEY and SVGEGT. The CDR3 DNA sequence: TGTGCCAGCAGTTACTCGACTCTCCGACAGGGGCACAATTCACCCCTCCACTTT. Amino acid sequence: CASSYSTLRQGHNSPLHF.

The CDR3 reads CASSGDRAGANVLTF. In DNA form, the CDR3 reads TGTGCCAGCAGCGGCGACAGGGCTGGGGCCAACGTCCTGACTTTC. The genes are TRBV2 and TRBJ2-6; 7 nucleotides line up with TRBD1. The CDR3 covers 15 residues. Germline V gene data show CDR1 as SNHLY and CDR2 as FYNNEI. Unmatched junction bases numbered 4, after V lost 6 bases and J lost 2 bases.

This sequence joins TRBV5-5 and TRBJ2-1, with D perhaps matching TRBD2 (7 bases). The CDR3 contains 16 residues. The ends were cut back, 2 bases at V and 6 bases at J, with 18 bases in the middle. Germline V gene data show CDR1 as SGHKS and CDR2 as YYEKEE (reference sequence). CDR3: CASSFFTGGLGNEQFF. The CDR3 region has the DNA TGTGCCAGCAGCTTTTTTACCGGGGGGCTAGGCAATGAGCAGTTCTTC.

The chain carries TRBV5-1 and TRBJ1-6; D is undetermined. The CDR3 spans 15 residues. Germline CDR1 is SGHRS and CDR2 is YFSETQ. V dropped 0 bases and J dropped 10 bases, with 14 bases sitting between them. CDR3 sequence (DNA): TGCGCCAGCAGCTTGGACGGCAGGCGGGAGTCACCCCTCCACTTT. It translates to CASSLDGRRESPLHF.

This clone was detected only once. The rearrangement uses TRBV7-2 and TRBJ2-5; 7 bases are a match to TRBD1. This CDR3 is 14 amino acids long. The ends lost 5 bases at V and 2 bases at J; junction bases unmatched: 5. Germline loops: CDR1 SGHTA, CDR2 FQGNSA. This chain's CDR3 is CASSPDRVQETQYF. In DNA form, the CDR3 reads TGTGCCAGCAGCCCTGACAGGGTACAAGAGACCCAGTACTTC.

This chain connects TRBV24-1 to TRBJ2-7, with a possible D match to TRBD2 (5 bases). Germline V gene lookup returns CDR1 KGHDR and CDR2 SFDVKD. The ends were cut back, 5 bases at V and 6 bases at J, with 10 bases in the middle. This CDR3 is built from 12 residues. CDR3 nucleotides: TGTGCCACCAGTGGCCGTGGAGGCGAGCAGTACTTC. Translation: CATSGRGGEQYF.

This chain links TRBV5-1 with TRBJ2-7, with D possibly being TRBD1 (6 bases). Germline loops: CDR1 SGHRS, CDR2 YFSETQ. Deletions cut 0 bases from V and 9 bases from J, with 13 bases between. This CDR3 is 13 amino acids long. The CDR3 nucleotides are TGCGCCAGCAGCTTGGGGGGGCCGGGTGTGCAGTACTTC. As protein: CASSLGGPGVQYF.

This chain links TRBV7-9 with TRBJ2-2, with D possibly being TRBD2 (6 bases). The length of the CDR3 is 16 residues. V gave up 1 base and J gave up 6 bases, with 15 bases separating them. Germline loops: CDR1 SEHNR, CDR2 FQNEAQ (reference sequence). The CDR3 sequence is CASSLGGGRPAGELFF. For the CDR3, the DNA is TGTGCCAGCAGCTTAGGTGGAGGGCGTCCCGCCGGGGAGCTGTTTTTT.

CDR3 amino acids: CAWSEGVYGYTF. The CDR3 DNA follows: TGTGCCTGGAGTGAAGGGGTCTATGGCTACACCTTC. V is TRBV30 and J is TRBJ1-2; a possible D gene is TRBD1 (5 bases). CDR3 length: 12 residues. Trimming removed 1 base from V and 4 bases from J, with 7 bases in between. In germline, CDR1 is GTSNPN, CDR2 SVGIG (reference sequence).